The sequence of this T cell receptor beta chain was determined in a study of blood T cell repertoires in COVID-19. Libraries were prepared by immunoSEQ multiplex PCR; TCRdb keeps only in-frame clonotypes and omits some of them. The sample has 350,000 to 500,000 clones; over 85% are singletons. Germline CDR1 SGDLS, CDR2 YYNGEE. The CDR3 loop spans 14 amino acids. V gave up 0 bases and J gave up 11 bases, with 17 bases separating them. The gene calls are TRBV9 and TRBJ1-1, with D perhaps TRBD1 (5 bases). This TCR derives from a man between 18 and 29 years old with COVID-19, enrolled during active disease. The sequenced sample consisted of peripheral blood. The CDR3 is CASSVVVEGVGAFF. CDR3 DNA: TGTGCCAGCAGCGTAGTGGTGGAAGGGGTAGGGGCTTTCTTT. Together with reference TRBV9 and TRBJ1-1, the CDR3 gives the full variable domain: DSGVTQTPKHLITATGQRVTLRCSPRSGDLSVYWYQQSLDQGLQFLIQYYNGEERAKGNILERFSAQQFPDLHSELNLSSLELGDSALYFCASSVVVEGVGAFFGQGTRLTVV.